This T cell receptor (beta chain) was captured in a study of blood T cells in healthy people across ages. General observations from the study: PBMCs went unsorted, and a conclusive naive versus antigen-experienced comparison was therefore prevented. TCR beta diversity was tightly associated with the proportion of naive T cells.

On this clonotype itself: Antigen: not known.

A second PCR, run for about 7 to 11 cycles, used a sample-barcoded 5' primer plus a J-beta primer mix. TCRdb recomputed calls from the 5' RACE reads with MiXCR, one row per CDR3 protein. The repertoire includes about 1.1 million distinct CDR3 sequences, around two fifths of them detected once, and roughly 13% sits in the top ten. The CDR3 has 16 residues. Trimming took 1 base from V and 11 from J, leaving 23 bases between them. Sequencing input: blood. The clonotype comes from a man between 18 and 35 years old in good health. This chain connects TRBV12-3 or TRBV12-4 to TRBJ2-5; D may match TRBD1 or TRBD2 (6 bases each). CDR3 region: CASSLVGGHSYNEQYF. CDR3 nucleotides: TGTGCCAGCAGTTTAGTTGGGGGGCACTCCTACAATGAGCAGTACTTC.